The clone carrying this T cell receptor (beta chain) was seen more than once but under ten times. The germline V gene encodes CDR1 DFQATT and CDR2 SNEGSKA (reference sequence). The V segment lost 3 bases and the J segment 5 bases; nucleotides outside the gene matches: 5. This CDR3 spans 13 amino acids. Each CDR3 protein gets one entry after TCRdb re-called the 5' RACE reads with MiXCR. The sample records some 660,000 distinct CDR3 sequences, around 8.3% being singletons. This entry belongs to a study of identical twins. The data also belong to a second study, concerning yellow fever vaccine responses in identical twins.

This chain uses TRBV20-1 with TRBJ2-3; 7 nucleotides align to TRBD1. Sequencing was carried out using PBMCs. The clonotype comes from a young woman in good health. The CDR3 DNA reads TGCAGTGCTAGTAAGGACAGGCAAGATACGCAGTATTTT. It encodes CSASKDRQDTQYF.